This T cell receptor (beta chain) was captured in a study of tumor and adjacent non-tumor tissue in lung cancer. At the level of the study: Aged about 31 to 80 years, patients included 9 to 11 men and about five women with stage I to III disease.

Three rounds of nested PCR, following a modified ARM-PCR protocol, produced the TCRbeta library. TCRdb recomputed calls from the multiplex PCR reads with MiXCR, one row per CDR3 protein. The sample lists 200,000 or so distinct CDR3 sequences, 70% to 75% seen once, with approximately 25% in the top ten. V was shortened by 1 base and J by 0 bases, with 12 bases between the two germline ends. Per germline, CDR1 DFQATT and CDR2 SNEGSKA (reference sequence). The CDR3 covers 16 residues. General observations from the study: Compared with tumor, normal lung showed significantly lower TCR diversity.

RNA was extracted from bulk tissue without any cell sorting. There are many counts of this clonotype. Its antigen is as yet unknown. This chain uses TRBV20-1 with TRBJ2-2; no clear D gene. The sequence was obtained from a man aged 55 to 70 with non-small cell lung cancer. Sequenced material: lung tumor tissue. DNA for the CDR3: TGCAGTGCTAGAGTGCCGTGGGCGGCGAACACCGGGGAGCTGTTTTTT. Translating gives CSARVPWAANTGELFF.